These 5 T cell receptor beta chains were all obtained from the same sample, sequenced in a study of cytomegalovirus exposure and HLA in healthy donors. The PCR had 60 Vbeta and 13 Jbeta primers. Method: immunoSEQ multiplex PCR; TCRdb's copy keeps in-frame clones and lacks some. The sample contains fewer than 250,000 clones, about 80% of which appear only once. Input material: PBMCs. Receptors were obtained from a woman in her forties or fifties in good health and CMV-seropositive.

This chain uses TRBV2 with TRBJ2-6; 9 bases agree with TRBD2. The CDR3 runs 21 residues. Germline assignment: CDR1 SNHLY and CDR2 FYNNEI. Losses at the gene ends were 3 bases for V and 0 bases for J; bases not matched to a gene: 15. The CDR3 loop is CASSERELAGYLNSGANVLTF. The CDR3 DNA reads TGTGCCAGCAGTGAGAGAGAGCTAGCGGGGTATTTAAACTCTGGGGCCAACGTCCTGACTTTC. Using reference TRBV2 and TRBJ2-6 for the parts outside the CDR3, the full variable domain is EPEVTQTPSHQVTQMGQEVILRCVPISNHLYFYWYRQILGQKVEFLVSFYNNEISEKSEIFDDQFSVERPDGSNFTLKIRSTKLEDSAMYFCASSERELAGYLNSGANVLTFGAGSRLTVL.

This chain connects TRBV6-1 to TRBJ1-5, with a tentative D call TRBD1 (5 bases). The CDR3 totals 13 residues. CDR1 and CDR2 (germline): MNHNS, SASEGT. V lost 7 bases and J lost 9, with 16 bases in between. CDR3 nucleotides: TGTGCCAGCACCGACCCCCTCACAGGGCCCCAGCATTTT. Translated: CASTDPLTGPQHF.

This clone was detected only once. The rearrangement joins TRBV27 to TRBJ1-1; D is perhaps TRBD1 (6 bases). This CDR3 region has 12 residues. The germline V and J ends were trimmed by 6 bases and 8 bases, with 13 bases remaining between them. Germline V gives CDR1 MNHEY, CDR2 SMNVEV (reference sequence). As DNA, the CDR3 is TGTGCCAGCAGACCCAACACAGGGGAAGCTTTCTTT. Translation: CASRPNTGEAFF.

This chain links TRBV28 with TRBJ2-5; D remains unclear. The CDR3 extends over 11 amino acids. Trimming stripped 7 bases from V and 5 bases from J, with 8 bases between. CDR1 and CDR2 from the germline V gene are MDHEN and SYDVKM. The CDR3 spells CASTSEETQYF. As DNA, the CDR3 is TGTGCCAGCACTAGTGAGGAGACCCAGTACTTC.

The rearrangement uses TRBV7-9 and TRBJ2-3; 7 bases map to TRBD1. This CDR3 comprises 15 residues. J lost 0 bases, V lost 2 bases, and 2 bases had no gene match. Germline V CDR1 and CDR2: SEHNR, FQNEAQ (reference sequence). In DNA, the CDR3 is TGTGCCAGCAGCTTATGGGGACAGAGCACAGATACGCAGTATTTT. Protein sequence: CASSLWGQSTDTQYF.